The 23 T cell receptor beta chains given below trace back to one sample, sequenced in a study of cytomegalovirus exposure and HLA in healthy donors. 60 Vbeta and 13 Jbeta primers were used in PCR. Generated by immunoSEQ multiplex PCR, the TCRdb table keeps only in-frame clones and is missing some. Of tens of thousands of clones in the sample, around 80% were seen once. What was sequenced was PBMCs. The receptors originated from a man between 45 and 60 years old in good health and CMV-seronegative.

The rearrangement uses TRBV12-5 and TRBJ2-7; TRBD2 aligns across 8 bases. V shed 3 bases, J shed 2 bases, and the junction held 6 bases outside the gene matches. The CDR3 extends over 15 amino acids. Germline V gene sequence: CDR1 LGHNT, CDR2 FRNRAP. CDR3 region: CASGFQAGETYEQYF. The CDR3 bases are TGTGCTAGTGGTTTTCAAGCGGGGGAGACCTACGAGCAGTACTTC. The variable domain in full, with the rest retrieved from reference TRBV12-5 and TRBJ2-7, is DARVTQTPRHKVTEMGQEVTMRCQPILGHNTVFWYRQTMMQGLELLAYFRNRAPLDDSGMPKDRFSAEMPDATLATLKIQPSEPRDSAVYFCASGFQAGETYEQYFGPGTRLTVT.

Only one count was recorded for this clone. The chain joins TRBV27 to TRBJ2-7, with D maybe TRBD1 (6 bases). V gave up 2 bases and J gave up 3 bases, with 14 bases separating them. The germline gives CDR1 MNHEY, CDR2 SMNVEV (reference sequence). The CDR3 sequence is 15 residues long. The CDR3 region is CASSLGAGDGYEQYF. The CDR3 region has the DNA TGTGCCAGCAGTTTAGGGGCAGGGGATGGCTACGAGCAGTACTTC.

The rearrangement uses TRBV12-5 and TRBJ1-6; 9 bases match TRBD1. V trimming: 1 base; J trimming: 7 bases; junction bases outside the gene matches: 14. The CDR3 runs to 19 residues. CDR1 LGHNT and CDR2 FRNRAP come from the germline V gene. CDR3 nucleotide sequence: TGTGCTAGTGGTTTGGCTCCATGGGGGGGGACAGGGAAGAATTCACCCCTCCACTTT. It encodes CASGLAPWGGTGKNSPLHF.

This chain connects TRBV7-9 to TRBJ1-2; 8 nucleotides align to TRBD1. This CDR3 has 15 residues. Germline values: CDR1 SEHNR, CDR2 FQNEAQ (reference sequence). V gave up 5 bases and J gave up 10 bases; unmatched junction bases: 15. The DNA for the CDR3 is TGTGCCAGCAGCGCGTCACAGGGGGGGACGTCAGCCTACACCTTC. Protein product: CASSASQGGTSAYTF.

The J gene is TRBJ2-7, the V gene TRBV5-1; 8 bases align to TRBD1. The V gene's germline CDR1 is SGHRS and CDR2 YFSETQ. The CDR3 length is 17 residues. V gave up 4 bases and J gave up 3 bases; unmatched junction bases: 15. In nucleotides, the CDR3 is TGCGCCAGCAGCCGGGAGCCTCAGGGGGCGAGGATCTACGAGCAGTACTTC. It encodes CASSREPQGARIYEQYF.

V gene TRBV4-2 combines with J gene TRBJ2-5, with 7 bases identical to TRBD1. From germline, CDR1 is LGHNA and CDR2 YNFKEQ. V was clipped by 1 base and J by 5 bases; unmatched bases: 7. The CDR3 consists of 15 residues. The DNA of the CDR3 is TGTGCCAGCAGCCAAGTAGGGGGCTCGGGTGAGACCCAGTACTTC. This sequence encodes CASSQVGGSGETQYF.

This chain uses TRBV5-6 with TRBJ1-2; 9 bases line up with TRBD1. In germline, CDR1 is SGHDT, CDR2 YYEEEE. This CDR3 spans 13 amino acids. V lost 0 bases, J lost 6 bases, and 0 bases stayed unmatched. Here the CDR3 DNA reads TGTGCCAGCAGCTTGGACAGGGGGCATGGCTACACCTTC. Translating it yields CASSLDRGHGYTF. Based on the CDR3 plus reference TRBV5-6 and TRBJ1-2, the full variable domain is DAGVTQSPTHLIKTRGQQVTLRCSPKSGHDTVSWYQQALGQGPQFIFQYYEEEERQRGNFPDRFSGHQFPNYSSELNVNALLLGDSALYLCASSLDRGHGYTFGSGTRLTVV.

In nucleotides, the CDR3 is TGTGCCTGGACCCCGGGTCCCAATCAGCCCCAGCATTTT. Translation gives CAWTPGPNQPQHF. V is TRBV30 and J is TRBJ1-5; D gene uncertain. The CDR3 loop spans 13 amino acids. Trimming removed 4 bases at V and 3 bases at J, with 10 bases between. Germline V gene sequence: CDR1 GTSNPN, CDR2 SVGIG (reference sequence).

The chain recombines TRBV27 with TRBJ2-3; 12 bases map to TRBD2. After removal of 7 bases from V and 2 bases from J, the junction contained 4 bases not matched to a gene. Germline V CDR1 and CDR2: MNHEY, SMNVEV (reference sequence). This CDR3 comprises 15 residues. The CDR3: CASTRLAGDTDTQYF. The DNA of the CDR3 is TGTGCCAGCACAAGACTAGCGGGGGACACAGATACGCAGTATTTT.

The chain joins TRBV14 to TRBJ1-1; D is possibly TRBD1 (5 bases). V lost 2 bases and J 0 bases, leaving 7 bases between the germline ends. The CDR3 spans 14 residues. CDR1 is SGHDN and CDR2 is FVKESK in the germline V gene. In DNA form, the CDR3 reads TGTGCCAGCAGCCAATCAGGGATGAACACTGAAGCTTTCTTT. This sequence encodes CASSQSGMNTEAFF.

This clone was counted between two and nine times. The chain is built from TRBV28 and TRBJ2-1, with 12 bases lining up with TRBD2. CDR3 size: 15 residues. Germline V gene data show CDR1 as MDHEN and CDR2 as SYDVKM. J lost 6 bases, V lost 6 bases, and 6 bases had no gene match. CDR3 in amino acids: CASRLLAGGPNEQFF. In DNA form, the CDR3 reads TGTGCCAGCAGGCTACTAGCGGGGGGCCCCAATGAGCAGTTCTTC.

The gene calls are TRBV9 and TRBJ1-1; 7 nucleotides line up with TRBD1. The CDR3 contains 15 residues. The V gene's germline CDR1 is SGDLS and CDR2 YYNGEE. V lost 6 bases and J lost 1; bases outside the gene matches: 9. The CDR3 region is CASTAGNRGNTEAFF. Here the CDR3 DNA reads TGTGCCAGCACCGCGGGTAACAGGGGGAACACTGAAGCTTTCTTT.

V usage is TRBV2 and J usage is TRBJ1-5, with 9 nucleotides matching TRBD1. This CDR3 has 18 residues. V trimming: 6 bases; J trimming: 2 bases; junction bases outside the gene matches: 14. Per the germline V gene, CDR1 is SNHLY and CDR2 is FYNNEI. CDR3 residues: CASRPVPGQGTGNQPQHF. The CDR3 DNA follows: TGTGCCAGCAGACCGGTCCCGGGACAGGGAACGGGCAATCAGCCCCAGCATTTT.

This chain connects TRBV2 to TRBJ1-6; unclear D gene. The CDR3 extends over 13 amino acids. Germline lookup yields CDR1 SNHLY and CDR2 FYNNEI. Between the trimmed V and J ends, which lost 4 bases and 8 bases, there was a span of 9 bases. The CDR3 bases are TGTGCCAGCAGTGTAACCGCAGATTCACCCCTCCACTTT. Translation gives CASSVTADSPLHF.

The J gene is TRBJ2-3, the V gene TRBV6-5; 12 positions match TRBD2. This CDR3 is 15 amino acids long. V was clipped by 6 bases and J by 2 bases; unmatched bases: 3. Germline values: CDR1 MNHEY, CDR2 SVGAGI. In DNA form, the CDR3 reads TGTGCCAGCAGACTAGCGGGGGGTTTCACAGATACGCAGTATTTT. This codes for CASRLAGGFTDTQYF.

This chain joins TRBV11-2 and TRBJ2-3; 8 bases match TRBD2. Germline lookup yields CDR1 SGHAT and CDR2 FQNNGV. V was clipped by 7 bases and J by 6 bases; unmatched bases: 9. This CDR3 is built from 14 residues. CDR3 nucleotide sequence: TGTGCCAGCAAAACAGCGGGGGCGGGGGATACGCAGTATTTT. Amino acid sequence: CASKTAGAGDTQYF.

This sequence joins TRBV9 and TRBJ2-5; TRBD1 matches at 7 bases. V shed 4 bases, J shed 1 base, and the junction held 22 bases outside the gene matches. Germline V gives CDR1 SGDLS, CDR2 YYNGEE. This CDR3 comprises 20 residues. DNA of the CDR3: TGTGCCAGCAGCCCTAAAAAGAACAGGGGCGCCGGCCCCAGCCAAGAGACCCAGTACTTC. It codes for CASSPKKNRGAGPSQETQYF.

The rearrangement uses TRBV6-4 and TRBJ2-1; TRBD2 agrees at 9 bases. The CDR3 sequence is 15 residues long. Germline V gene lookup returns CDR1 MRHNA and CDR2 SNTAGT. Germline trimming cut 2 bases from V and 12 bases from J; bases unmatched to any gene: 11. In DNA form, the CDR3 reads TGTGCCAGCAGTGACAGTAGCGGGGGTACAATGACGCAGTTCTTC. Its translation: CASSDSSGGTMTQFF.

The chain uses TRBV18 and TRBJ2-2; the D gene is possibly TRBD1 (6 bases). V gave up 2 bases and J gave up 7 bases, with 11 bases separating them. The germline CDR1 and CDR2 sequences are KGHSH and LQKENI. There are 14 residues in the CDR3. The CDR3 DNA reads as TGTGCCAGCTCACCAGGGGGCGTCGGCGGGGAGCTGTTTTTT. Translating it yields CASSPGGVGGELFF.

The V call is TRBV18, the J call TRBJ1-6; no definite D call. CDR3 size: 15 residues. The germline V and J ends were trimmed by 4 bases and 8 bases, with 15 bases remaining between them. Germline V CDR1 and CDR2: KGHSH, LQKENI. This CDR3 reads CASSQLGLMDSPLHF. The CDR3 DNA reads TGTGCCAGCTCACAGCTGGGCCTGATGGATTCACCCCTCCACTTT.

The chain links TRBV6-6 to TRBJ2-1; 10 bases fit TRBD2. V lost 6 bases and J lost 4; bases outside the gene matches: 6. CDR1 is MNHNY and CDR2 is SVGAGI in the germline V gene (reference sequence). CDR3 size: 15 residues. The CDR3 region has the DNA TGTGCCAGCAGCCGGCTAGCGGGGGATTACAATGAGCAGTTCTTC. It translates to CASSRLAGDYNEQFF.

About this clone itself: Given the absence of the conserved phenylalanine or tryptophan at the CDR3 end, a read error is likely. Because the CDR3's place on the DNA is in doubt, the DNA is left out and the CDR3 is given as listed by TCRdb. The rearrangement joins TRBV6-5 to TRBJ1-3; TRBD1, the D gene given by the table, was not confirmed from the DNA. CDR1 and CDR2 (germline): MNHEY, SVGAGI. The CDR3 spans 12 amino acids, including both terminal residues. CDR3 region: CASSLRGPWGTD.

The V call is TRBV18, the J call TRBJ1-1; D gene uncertain. From germline, CDR1 is KGHSH and CDR2 LQKENI. V shed 2 bases and J shed 0 bases, with 7 bases lying between them. The CDR3 contains 14 residues. DNA for the CDR3: TGTGCCAGCTCACCATCGAACTTGAACACTGAAGCTTTCTTT. Amino acids: CASSPSNLNTEAFF.